A single sample gave rise to the 3 T cell receptor beta chains below, sequenced in a study of T-cell memory formation after mild COVID-19. TCRdb processed the 5' RACE reads anew with MiXCR; each CDR3 protein has one entry. Of about 290,000 distinct CDR3 sequences in the sample, 15% were seen once. The sequenced sample was PBMCs or a T cell subset sorted from them (not recorded which). The receptor set was obtained from a man aged 18 to 30 who had mild COVID-19 (a few samples of this study predate the infection). Cell type and time point are not known.

This clonotype was seen a handful of times. The V gene is TRBV12-3 or TRBV12-4, the J gene TRBJ1-1; D unresolved. V was pared by 6 bases and J by 5 bases, with 25 bases between. The CDR3 totals 17 residues. For the CDR3, the DNA is TGTGCCAGCAGCCTCGCGGGCTGGGGAGTTGTGGAAACTGAAGCTTTCTTT. Its protein is CASSLAGWGVVETEAFF.

This clonotype was observed a handful of times. V and J are TRBV5-1 and TRBJ2-3; D ambiguous. The CDR3 consists of 14 residues. The V gene's germline CDR1 is SGHRS and CDR2 YFSETQ. Deletions cut 0 bases from V and 6 bases from J, with 11 bases between. CDR3 region: CASSLAASSDTQYF. In DNA, the CDR3 is TGCGCCAGCAGCTTGGCTGCCAGTTCGGATACGCAGTATTTT.

This clonotype was observed a handful of times. The CDR3 loop reads CASSLNHPGGRVILGDTEAFF. CDR3 DNA sequence: TGTGCCAGCAGCTTAAATCATCCGGGGGGCCGCGTTATCTTAGGCGACACTGAAGCTTTCTTT. The genes are TRBV7-3 and TRBJ1-1; D is possibly TRBD1 (6 bases). The CDR3 covers 21 residues. Germline V gives CDR1 SGHTA, CDR2 FQGTGA. Trimming took off 1 base at V and 3 bases at J, with 30 bases between the two ends.